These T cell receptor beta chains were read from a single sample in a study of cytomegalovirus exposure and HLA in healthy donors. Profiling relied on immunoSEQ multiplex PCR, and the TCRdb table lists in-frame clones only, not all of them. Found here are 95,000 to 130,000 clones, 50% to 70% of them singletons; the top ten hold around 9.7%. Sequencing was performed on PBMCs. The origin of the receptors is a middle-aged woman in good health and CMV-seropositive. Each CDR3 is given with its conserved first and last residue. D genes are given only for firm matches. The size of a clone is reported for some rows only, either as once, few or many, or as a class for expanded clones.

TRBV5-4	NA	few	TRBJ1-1	TGTGCCAGCGGCCCCCCCGCACACACTGAAGCTTTCTTT	CASGPPAHTEAFF
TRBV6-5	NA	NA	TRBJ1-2	TGTGCCAGCAGGTCCCGAGGATCTAACTATGGCTACACCTTC	CASRSRGSNYGYTF
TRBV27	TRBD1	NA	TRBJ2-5	TGTGCCAGCAGTTTACAATCGGATGTGGGACAGCAGTACTTC	CASSLQSDVGQQYF
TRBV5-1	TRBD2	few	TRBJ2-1	TGCGCCAGCAGCTTAGGGACTAGCGCCTCCTCAGAGCAGTTCTTC	CASSLGTSASSEQFF
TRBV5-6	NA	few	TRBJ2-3	TGTGCCAGCAGCTTGGCCGAGGACACAGATACGCAGTATTTT	CASSLAEDTDTQYF
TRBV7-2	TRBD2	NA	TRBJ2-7	TGTGCCAGCAGCTTAGAGGGACTAGCGGGAGTCGCCTACGAGCAGTACTTC	CASSLEGLAGVAYEQYF
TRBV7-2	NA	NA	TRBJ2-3	TGTGCCAGCAGCTTATTGGGCTACCCTAGCACAGATACGCAGTATTTT	CASSLLGYPSTDTQYF
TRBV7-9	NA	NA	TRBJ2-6	TGTGCCAGCAGCTCCCCGGGGACTGGGGCCAACGTCCTGACTTTC	CASSSPGTGANVLTF
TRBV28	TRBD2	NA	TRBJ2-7	TGTGCCAGCAGTACGCCGGGACTAGAAAGCTACGAGCAGTACTTC	CASSTPGLESYEQYF
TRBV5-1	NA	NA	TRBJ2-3	TGCGCCAGCAGCTTGCCGGTTTCAGATACGCAGTATTTT	CASSLPVSDTQYF
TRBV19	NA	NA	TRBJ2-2	TGTGCCAGTAGTATCATCAGGGGAACTACACCGGGGGAGCTGTTTTTT	CASSIIRGTTPGELFF
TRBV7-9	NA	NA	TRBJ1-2	TGTGCCAGCAGCTTAGAGGGGTATGGCTACACCTTC	CASSLEGYGYTF
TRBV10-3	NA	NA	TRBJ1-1	TGTGCCATCAGTGAGTTCGTTGCAGGAGGGAACACCGAAGCTTTCTTT	CAISEFVAGGNTEAFF
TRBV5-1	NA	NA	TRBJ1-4	TGCGCCAGCAGCTTTGGGTACAGGGTTGGGGCTAATGAAAAACTGTTTTTT	CASSFGYRVGANEKLFF
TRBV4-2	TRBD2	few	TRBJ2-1	TGTGCCAGCAGACCTAGCGGAGGACACAATGAGCAGTTCTTC	CASRPSGGHNEQFF
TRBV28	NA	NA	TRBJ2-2	TGTGCCAGCAGATATACAGGGAGACGACCCGGGGAGCTGTTTTTT	CASRYTGRRPGELFF